This T cell receptor (beta chain) came from a study of shared clonotypes between healthy human individuals (dated by TCRdb to about 2020). For the wider study: Three men and two women, aged 18 to 49 years, made up the cohort. To increase sequencing depth and limit assay-specific biases, different laboratories used diverse techniques to prepare libraries and sequence TCR repertoires. Per donor, three plates each were used for CD4 naive and CD4 memory, two for CD8 naive, and one for CD8 memory. To estimate repertoire size and how much clonotype sharing occurs between individuals, the study deeply sequenced the blood TCR repertoires of a handful of healthy adults. Between about 0.8 and 8.9 billion PBMCs per donor were obtained by leukapheresis.

Using the deep immunoSEQ assay, multiplex PCR amplified TCR CDR3 regions from genomic DNA. For each cell subset, the extracted genomic DNA was distributed evenly across all wells of several immunoSEQ 96-well plates, and each plate served as one replicate. For sorted subsets, approximately 210 ng genomic DNA, equal to tens of thousands of T cell genomes, was loaded into each replicate PCR. Purified libraries were quantified with a Qubit 3.0 fluorometer, sized on a Bioanalyzer 2100, and re-quantified with the KAPA Library Quantification kit. Every immunoSEQ 96-well plate was sequenced on a dedicated single-read 150-cycle Illumina NextSeq 550 flow cell. The paper's processing steps were these. Because only junctional sequences without quality scores were contained in the immunoSEQ output, filtering matching that applied to full-length reads could not be performed. To assign V/J genes and CDR3, sequences were annotated using PyIR, a Python wrapper for IgBLAST v1.9, with IMGT germline references. Reads were removed for weak V/J assignments (E-value above 1e-6), missing CDR3, stop codons, out-of-frame junctions, or ambiguous translated residues. V3J clonotypes were defined by identical inferred V gene, J gene, and CDR3 amino acid sequence. Percentage overlap between repertoires was computed as shared unique clonotypes divided by the size of the smaller repertoire. Repertoire richness was assessed with RTK rarefaction, the Chao1 estimator, and Recon v2.1 estimates of unobserved clonotypes. For all TCRbeta clonotypes obtained by the gDNA method from four donors, generation probabilities were computed with OLGA. TCRdb holds this immuneACCESS table with in-frame rearrangements only. Some clones are missing; in checked studies, unresolved V genes explain under half, and the rest has no known cause. Clone size and V and J calls were adopted from that table, with D and trimming inferred from the DNA. The sample records about 2 million clones, roughly 96% of which are singletons. Of the sample, 0.1% to 0.15% falls within the top ten clones.

About this clone itself: Its antigen specificity is not known. No much larger clonotype is one base removed from it; base qualities were not supplied. Other DNA sequences in the same sample also yield this CDR3.

CDR1 and CDR2, looked up from the germline V gene, are WSHSY and SAAADI. Including cysteine and phenylalanine, the CDR3 has 13 amino acids. Left in the record is the CDR3 DNA by itself, 39 bases read in frame from the first base. The germline ends are 10 bases apart after V is trimmed by 3 bases and J by 5 bases. Overall results and qualifications from the work: Only blood was sampled, and tissue TCR repertoires likely differ from those in blood. Pairwise subsampling led to the expectation that sequencing depth would affect the degree of clonotype sharing among donors. Estimated clonotype richness was generally larger for naive than for memory subsets. When a handful of donors were compared, the shared fraction of clonotypes was around 5.1% for naive CD4, 3.5% to 4% for naive CD8, 2.3% for memory CD4, and less than 0.45% for memory CD8. The genetic and exposure-history diversity represented was limited by the small number of donors. Clonotypes shared by all four sorted-subset donors showed higher generation probabilities than non-shared clonotypes. Rarefaction of sorted-subset datasets indicated incomplete sequencing despite the large sequencing depth.

The donors were healthy, HIV-negative adults who had no recently reported acute infections or vaccinations. Only Caucasian adults living in Nashville, Tennessee, USA were represented among the donors. CD4+ T cells were enriched by magnetic negative selection; naive cells were then positively selected on CD45RA, and the negative fraction formed the memory subset. After blood collection by leukapheresis, PBMCs were isolated using Ficoll-Histopaque density gradient centrifugation and then cryopreserved in the vapor phase of liquid nitrogen. Purity and quantity of every magnetically sorted T cell population were checked by analytical flow cytometry. Genomic DNA was isolated from every sorted fraction and measured by UV absorbance on a Nanodrop 2000c.

The sequence was collected from a man aged 18-30 years in good health. The sample comprised naive CD4+ T cells sorted from blood. The cell subset or site label for this specimen denotes: CD45RA+ positively selected. The chain was built from TRBV10-2 and TRBJ1-1; D gene: possibly TRBD1, on 6 matching bases. The CDR3 region: CASSEGGGTEAFF. The DNA is as follows: TGCGCCAGCAGTGAAGGAGGGGGTACTGAAGCTTTCTTT.